Detailed here is one T cell receptor (beta chain). The PCR used 60 Vbeta and 13 Jbeta primers. How the authors handled the data: Per a later analysis, the number of unique TCR beta chains was about 80 million, of which 9 million to 14 million were shared. TCRdb's table, derived via immunoSEQ multiplex PCR, lists solely in-frame clones and lacks some. V and J calls and clone size are copied from that table; D and trimming were computed from the DNA. This sample has 150,000 to 200,000 clones, with roughly 85% found just once. The CDR3 is 16 residues long. Germline V gives CDR1 MNHEY, CDR2 SMNVEV (reference sequence). Trimming removed 6 bases from V and 1 base from J; junction bases left unmatched: 1. The data derive from a study of cytomegalovirus exposure and HLA in healthy donors.

This TCR came from a man younger than 35 in good health and CMV-seropositive. This chain connects TRBV27 to TRBJ2-3; TRBD2 matches 16 bases. The sample taken for sequencing was PBMCs. The CDR3 sequence is CASRGLAGGGTDTQYF. The CDR3 coding sequence is TGTGCCAGCAGGGGACTAGCGGGAGGGGGCACAGATACGCAGTATTTT.